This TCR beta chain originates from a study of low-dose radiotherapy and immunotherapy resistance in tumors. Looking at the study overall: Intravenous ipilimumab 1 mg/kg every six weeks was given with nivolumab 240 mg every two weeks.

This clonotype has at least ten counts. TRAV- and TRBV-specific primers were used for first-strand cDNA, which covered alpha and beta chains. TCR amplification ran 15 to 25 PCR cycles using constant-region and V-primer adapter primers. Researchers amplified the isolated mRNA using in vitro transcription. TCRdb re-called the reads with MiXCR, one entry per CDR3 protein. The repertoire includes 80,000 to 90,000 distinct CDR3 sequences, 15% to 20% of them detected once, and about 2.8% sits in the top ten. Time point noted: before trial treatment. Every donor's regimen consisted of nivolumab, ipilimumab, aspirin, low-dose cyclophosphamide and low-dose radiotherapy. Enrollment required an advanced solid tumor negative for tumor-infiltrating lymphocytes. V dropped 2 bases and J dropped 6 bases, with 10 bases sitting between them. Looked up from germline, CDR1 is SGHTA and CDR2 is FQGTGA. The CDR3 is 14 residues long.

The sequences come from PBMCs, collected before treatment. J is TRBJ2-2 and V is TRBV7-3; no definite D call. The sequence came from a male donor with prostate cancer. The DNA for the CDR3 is TGTGCCAGCAGCTTATTGGGCGGTGCCGGGGAGCTGTTTTTT. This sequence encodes CASSLLGGAGELFF.